These 19 T cell receptor beta chains came from one sample sequenced in a study of cytomegalovirus exposure and HLA in healthy donors. Libraries were prepared by immunoSEQ multiplex PCR; TCRdb keeps only in-frame clonotypes and omits some of them. The sample holds roughly 68,000 clones, 96% seen once. Input material: PBMCs. The receptors derive from a woman between 18 and 30 years old in good health and CMV-seropositive.

CDR3: CASSPDRDNEQFF. The CDR3 DNA follows: TGCGCCAGCAGCCCGGACAGGGACAATGAGCAGTTCTTC. The V gene is TRBV4-3, the J gene TRBJ2-1, with TRBD1 identical over 8 bases. CDR3 length: 13 residues. The V gene end was trimmed by 4 bases and the J gene end by 5 bases; junction bases not matched to a gene: 1. CDR1 LGHNA and CDR2 YSLEER come from the germline V gene.

The chain couples TRBV11-1 to TRBJ2-3; D may be TRBD1 (6 bases). V lost 2 bases, J lost 4 bases, and 13 bases lay in between. Germline V gene sequence: CDR1 SGHAT, CDR2 FQDESV (reference sequence). This CDR3 is built from 15 residues. CDR3 sequence: CASSLMQGLSDTQYF. CDR3 coding DNA: TGTGCCAGCAGCTTAATGCAGGGGTTATCAGATACGCAGTATTTT.

This clone was counted a single time. V and J are TRBV29-1 and TRBJ2-4; D may be TRBD2 (5 bases). The CDR3 extends over 15 amino acids. Germline loops: CDR1 SQVTM, CDR2 ANQGSEA. Trimming took off 8 bases at V and 0 bases at J, with 17 bases between the two ends. Here the CDR3 DNA reads TGCAGCATTCTATCCTCGGCGGGAGCCAAAAACATTCAGTACTTC. It yields the protein CSILSSAGAKNIQYF.

This chain links TRBV10-3 with TRBJ2-1, with 7 positions matching TRBD1. The germline CDR1 and CDR2 sequences are ENHRY and SYGVKD. The CDR3 is 15 amino acids. V gave up 6 bases and J gave up 10 bases; unmatched junction bases: 15. The CDR3: CAISQGVASFPEQFF. CDR3 in DNA: TGTGCCATCAGCCAGGGGGTAGCATCCTTCCCGGAGCAGTTCTTC.

This rearrangement joins TRBV28 to TRBJ2-7; 9 nucleotides match TRBD2. This CDR3 comprises 14 residues. Trimming cost V 6 bases and J 0 bases; bases outside gene matches: 3. CDR1 and CDR2 from the germline V gene are MDHEN and SYDVKM. The CDR3 here is CASSRLADSYEQYF. As DNA, the CDR3 is TGTGCCAGCAGCCGACTAGCGGACTCCTACGAGCAGTACTTC.

CDR3 nucleotide sequence: TGTGCCAGCAGTACCGCAAGGAGCTCCTACGAGCAGTACTTC. This gives the protein CASSTARSSYEQYF. This chain joins TRBV5-4 and TRBJ2-7; D ambiguous. The germline V gene encodes CDR1 SGHNT and CDR2 YYREEE (reference sequence). The CDR3 runs to 14 residues. V lost 5 bases, J lost 0 bases, and 12 bases lay in between.

Worth noting for this clone: Other DNA sequences in this sample translate to the same CDR3. The chain uses TRBV11-2 and TRBJ2-7; a possible D gene is TRBD2 (6 bases). This CDR3 is built from 17 residues. Trimming took off 3 bases at V and 3 bases at J, with 21 bases between the two ends. Germline V CDR1 and CDR2: SGHAT, FQNNGV. The CDR3 DNA reads TGTGCCAGCAGCTTGGGAACCCGTAGCGGACGAATCTACGAGCAGTACTTC. Translated, it gives CASSLGTRSGRIYEQYF.

This clone was detected once. The CDR3 region has the DNA TGTGCCAGCAGCTTACGGACAGACTCTAATGAAAAACTGTTTTTT. Residues: CASSLRTDSNEKLFF. The chain recombines TRBV11-3 with TRBJ1-4, with a weak D call TRBD1 (6 bases). CDR3 length: 15 amino acids. CDR1 SGHNT and CDR2 YENEEA come from the germline V gene. The V gene lost 2 bases and the J gene lost 3 bases, with 10 bases spanning the gap.

This sequence joins TRBV14 and TRBJ2-3; tentative D call: TRBD2 (6 bases). The germline V and J ends were trimmed by 0 bases and 3 bases, with 10 bases remaining between them. CDR3 length: 15 residues. The germline CDR1 and CDR2 sequences are SGHDN and FVKESK. The chain's CDR3 is CASSQELAGTDTQYF. In DNA form, the CDR3 reads TGTGCCAGCAGCCAAGAACTAGCTGGGACAGATACGCAGTATTTT.

The chain joins TRBV20-1 to TRBJ2-7; D unclear. The CDR3 has 11 residues. Germline V gives CDR1 DFQATT, CDR2 SNEGSKA (reference sequence). Trimming left V 6 bases short and J 4 bases short, with 10 bases between. CDR3: CSATTRYEQYF. The DNA of the CDR3 is TGCAGTGCAACCACCCGGTACGAGCAGTACTTC.

V is TRBV9 and J is TRBJ2-7; TRBD2 matches 8 bases. V lost 3 bases and J lost 5; bases outside the gene matches: 13. Per the germline V gene, CDR1 is SGDLS and CDR2 is YYNGEE. The CDR3 extends over 16 amino acids. CDR3 DNA: TGTGCCAGCAGCGGAAAACCCGGGGGGGCGTATAACGAGCAGTACTTC. The encoded protein is CASSGKPGGAYNEQYF.

The chain recombines TRBV4-3 with TRBJ1-1, with D tentatively TRBD1 (5 bases). The CDR3 has 13 amino acids. In germline, CDR1 is LGHNA, CDR2 YSLEER. V gave up 0 bases and J gave up 7 bases, with 9 bases separating them. CDR3 sequence: CASSQDGGDEAFF. CDR3 nucleotide sequence: TGCGCCAGCAGCCAAGATGGGGGGGATGAAGCTTTCTTT.

J is TRBJ1-1 and V is TRBV30; a possible D gene is TRBD1 (6 bases). The V gene's germline CDR1 is GTSNPN and CDR2 SVGIG (reference sequence). CDR3 length: 14 residues. Between the trimmed V and J ends, which lost 2 bases and 1 base, there was a span of 11 bases. The CDR3 protein is CAWSRIGGNTEAFF. The CDR3 DNA follows: TGTGCCTGGAGTAGGATAGGGGGGAACACTGAAGCTTTCTTT.

The rearrangement uses TRBV27 and TRBJ2-2; D might be TRBD2 (5 bases). V dropped 5 bases and J dropped 5 bases, with 24 bases sitting between them. Germline loops: CDR1 MNHEY, CDR2 SMNVEV (reference sequence). The CDR3 has 18 amino acids. In DNA form, the CDR3 reads TGTGCCAGCAGTCCCCCCCGGACTGAGGCGACTGAGACCGGGGAGCTGTTTTTT. This translates into CASSPPRTEATETGELFF.

The chain employs TRBV23-1 and TRBJ2-3; 9 nucleotides line up with TRBD1. TRBV23-1 is labeled an ORF, and its function is uncertain. Trimming at V came to 6 bases and at J to 1 base, leaving 2 bases not matched to a gene. The CDR3 totals 14 residues. The CDR3 DNA sequence: TGCGCCAGCAGACAGGGGGCGGGCACAGATACGCAGTATTTT. Encoded protein: CASRQGAGTDTQYF.

The chain links TRBV2 to TRBJ1-2; a possible D gene is TRBD1 (5 bases). Germline V gives CDR1 SNHLY, CDR2 FYNNEI. V lost 1 base to trimming and J lost 0 bases, with 18 bases between them. This CDR3 has 18 residues. The CDR3 spells CASSEGGTQNSPNYGYTF. The CDR3 DNA reads TGTGCCAGCAGTGAAGGGGGGACTCAAAACTCCCCTAACTATGGCTACACCTTC. Full variable domain (rest looked up from reference TRBV2 and TRBJ1-2): EPEVTQTPSHQVTQMGQEVILRCVPISNHLYFYWYRQILGQKVEFLVSFYNNEISEKSEIFDDQFSVERPDGSNFTLKIRSTKLEDSAMYFCASSEGGTQNSPNYGYTFGSGTRLTVV.

V usage is TRBV11-3 and J usage is TRBJ2-3; a possible D gene is TRBD2 (5 bases). The CDR3 totals 15 residues. The germline gives CDR1 SGHNT, CDR2 YENEEA. V was shortened by 4 bases and J by 4 bases, with 15 bases between the two germline ends. The CDR3 protein is CASSSKGSVPDTQYF. The CDR3 region has the DNA TGTGCCAGCAGCTCAAAGGGTAGCGTTCCAGATACGCAGTATTTT.

This chain's CDR3 is CASSFGGGEAGYTF. The CDR3 nucleotides are TGTGCCAGCAGCTTTGGTGGTGGCGAGGCCGGCTACACCTTC. The rearrangement links TRBV11-3 to TRBJ1-2, with no clear D. The germline V and J ends were trimmed by 3 bases and 8 bases, with 16 bases remaining between them. CDR3 length equals 14 residues. Germline CDR1 SGHNT, CDR2 YENEEA. Variable domain in full (rest from reference TRBV11-3 and TRBJ1-2): EAGVVQSPRYKIIEKKQPVAFWCNPISGHNTLYWYLQNLGQGPELLIRYENEEAVDDSQLPKDRFSAERLKGVDSTLKIQPAELGDSAVYLCASSFGGGEAGYTFGSGTRLTVV.

The chain is built from TRBV19 and TRBJ2-2, with TRBD2 matching over 7 bases. Unmatched junction bases numbered 10, after V lost 5 bases and J lost 4 bases. Germline V gene sequence: CDR1 LNHDA, CDR2 SQIVND (reference sequence). This CDR3 has 16 amino acids. The CDR3 DNA is TGTGCCAGTAGTCCCTGGGCCGGACTAGGCACCGGGGAGCTGTTTTTT. This encodes CASSPWAGLGTGELFF.